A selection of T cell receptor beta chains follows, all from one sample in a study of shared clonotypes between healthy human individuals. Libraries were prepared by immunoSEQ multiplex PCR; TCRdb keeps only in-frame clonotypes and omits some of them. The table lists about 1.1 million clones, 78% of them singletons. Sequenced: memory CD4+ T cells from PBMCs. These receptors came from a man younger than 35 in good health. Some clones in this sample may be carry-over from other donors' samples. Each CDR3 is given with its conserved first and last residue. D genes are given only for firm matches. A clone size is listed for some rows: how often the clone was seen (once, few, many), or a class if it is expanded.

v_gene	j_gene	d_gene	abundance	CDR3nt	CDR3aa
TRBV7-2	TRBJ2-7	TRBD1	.	TGTGCCAGCAGCTTAGTCGGGACAGGGGAGAACGAGCAGTACTTC	CASSLVGTGENEQYF
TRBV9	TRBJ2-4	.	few	TGTGCCAGCAGCGTAGGAGACATTCAGTACTTC	CASSVGDIQYF
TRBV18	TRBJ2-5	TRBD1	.	TGTGCCAGCTCACCACTAGGACAGGGGGAAGAGACCCAGTACTTC	CASSPLGQGEETQYF
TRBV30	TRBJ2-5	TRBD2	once	TGTGCCTGGAGTGTAACTAGCGGGGGCCAAGAGACCCAGTACTTC	CAWSVTSGGQETQYF
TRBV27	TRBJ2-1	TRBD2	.	TGTGCCAGCAGCCGGGCTAGCGGGAGTGTCCATGAGCAGTTCTTC	CASSRASGSVHEQFF
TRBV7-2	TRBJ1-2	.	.	TGTGCCAGCAGCCCGGGTGTCGGGGAGAACGGCTACACCTTC	CASSPGVGENGYTF
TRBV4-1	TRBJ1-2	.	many	TGCGCCAGCAGCCAAGTAGGCGGCTACACCTTC	CASSQVGGYTF
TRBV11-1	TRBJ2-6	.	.	TGTGCCAGCAGCACCACTTTGGGGGGGGCCAACGTCCTGACTTTC	CASSTTLGGANVLTF
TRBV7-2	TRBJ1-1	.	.	TGTGCCAGCAGCTTAGTGGGCGGCAGGCACACTGAAGCTTTCTTT	CASSLVGGRHTEAFF
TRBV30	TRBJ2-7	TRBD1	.	TGTGCCTCACTTACAGGGGTCGAGCAGTACTTC	CASLTGVEQYF
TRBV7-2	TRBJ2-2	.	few	TGTGCCAGCAGCGCAGGGGTCGGGGAGCTGTTTTTT	CASSAGVGELFF
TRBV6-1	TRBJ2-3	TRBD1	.	TGTGCCAGCAGTGTCCAACAGGGGTCCACAGATACGCAGTATTTT	CASSVQQGSTDTQYF
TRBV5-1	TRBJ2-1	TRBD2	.	TGCGCCAGCAGCTTGGCCAAAGGGTACGCTAGCGGCAATGAGCAGTTCTTC	CASSLAKGYASGNEQFF
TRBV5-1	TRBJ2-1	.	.	TGCGCCAGCACCCCCGTGGCGGCGGGTGGGAATGAGCAGTTCTTC	CASTPVAAGGNEQFF
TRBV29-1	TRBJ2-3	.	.	TGCAGCGTTGTTGGGCCGGGCACAGATACGCAGTATTTT	CSVVGPGTDTQYF
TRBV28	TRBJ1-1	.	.	TGTGCCAGCAGGTTAAACGATGAAGCTTTCTTT	CASRLNDEAFF
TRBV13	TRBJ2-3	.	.	TGTGCCAGCAGCATAAGGGGGTTCTCCACAGATACGCAGTATTTT	CASSIRGFSTDTQYF